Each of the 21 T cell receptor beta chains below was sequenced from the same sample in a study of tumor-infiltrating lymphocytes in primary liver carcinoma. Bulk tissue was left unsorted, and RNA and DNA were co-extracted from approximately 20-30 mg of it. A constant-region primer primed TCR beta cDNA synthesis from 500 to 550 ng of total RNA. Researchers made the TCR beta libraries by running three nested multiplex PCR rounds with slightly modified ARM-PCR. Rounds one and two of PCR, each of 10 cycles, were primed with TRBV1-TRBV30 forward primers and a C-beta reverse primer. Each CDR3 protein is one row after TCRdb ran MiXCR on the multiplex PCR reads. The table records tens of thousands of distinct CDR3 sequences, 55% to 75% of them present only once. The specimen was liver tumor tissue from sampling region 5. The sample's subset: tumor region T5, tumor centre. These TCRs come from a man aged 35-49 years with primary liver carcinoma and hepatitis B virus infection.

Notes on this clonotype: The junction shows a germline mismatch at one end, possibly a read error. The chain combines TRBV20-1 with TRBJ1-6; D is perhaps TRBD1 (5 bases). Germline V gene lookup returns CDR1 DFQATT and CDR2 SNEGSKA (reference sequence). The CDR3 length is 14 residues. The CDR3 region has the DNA TGCAGTGCTAGAGTAGAACAGGCGGCTTCATCCCTCCACTTT. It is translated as CSARVEQAASSLHF.

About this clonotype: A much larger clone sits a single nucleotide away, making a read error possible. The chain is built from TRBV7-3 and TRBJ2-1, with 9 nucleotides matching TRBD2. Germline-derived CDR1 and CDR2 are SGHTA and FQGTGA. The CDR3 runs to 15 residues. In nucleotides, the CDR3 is TGTGCCAACAGCTTACTAGCGGGCTCCTACAATGAGCAGTTCTTC. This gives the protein CANSLLAGSYNEQFF.

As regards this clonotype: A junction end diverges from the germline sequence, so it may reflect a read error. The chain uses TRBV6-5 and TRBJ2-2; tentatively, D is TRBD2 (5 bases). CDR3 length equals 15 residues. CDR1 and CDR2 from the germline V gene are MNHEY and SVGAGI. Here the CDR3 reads CASSCPVDGTGELFF. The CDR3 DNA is TGTGCCAGCAGTTGCCCAGTGGACGGCACCGGGGAGCTGTTTTTC.

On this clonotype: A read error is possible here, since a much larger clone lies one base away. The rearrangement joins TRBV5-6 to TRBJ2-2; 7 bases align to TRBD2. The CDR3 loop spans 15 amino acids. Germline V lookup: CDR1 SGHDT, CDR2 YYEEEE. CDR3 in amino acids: CTSSFRTRVTGELFF. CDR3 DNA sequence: TGTACCAGCAGCTTCCGGACTAGAGTCACCGGGGAGCTGTTTTTT.

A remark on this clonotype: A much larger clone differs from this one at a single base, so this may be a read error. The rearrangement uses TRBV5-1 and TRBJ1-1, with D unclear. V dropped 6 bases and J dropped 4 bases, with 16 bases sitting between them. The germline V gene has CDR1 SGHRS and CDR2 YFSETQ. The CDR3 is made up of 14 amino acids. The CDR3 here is CASNLPLRGTEAFF. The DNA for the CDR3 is TGCGCCAGCAACCTCCCTCTGAGAGGCACTGAAGCTTTCTTT.

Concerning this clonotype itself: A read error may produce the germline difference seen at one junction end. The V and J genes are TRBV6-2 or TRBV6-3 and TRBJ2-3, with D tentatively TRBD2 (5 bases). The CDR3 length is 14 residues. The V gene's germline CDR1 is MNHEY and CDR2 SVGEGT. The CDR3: CASRYRDETDTQCF. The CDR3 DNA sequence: TGTGCCAGCAGATACCGGGATGAAACAGATACGCAGTGTTTT.

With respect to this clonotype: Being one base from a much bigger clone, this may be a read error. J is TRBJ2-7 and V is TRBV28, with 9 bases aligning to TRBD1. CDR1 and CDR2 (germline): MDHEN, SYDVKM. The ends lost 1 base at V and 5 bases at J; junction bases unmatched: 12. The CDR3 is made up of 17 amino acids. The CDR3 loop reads CASSLYSLGTGRDEQYF. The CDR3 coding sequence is TGTGCCAGCAGTTTATACTCACTCGGGACAGGGCGCGACGAGCAGTACTTC.

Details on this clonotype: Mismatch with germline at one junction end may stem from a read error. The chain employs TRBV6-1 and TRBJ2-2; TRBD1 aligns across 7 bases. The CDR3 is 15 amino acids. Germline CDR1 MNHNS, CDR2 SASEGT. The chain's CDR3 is CASSEYGTDTGELLF. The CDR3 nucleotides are TGTGCCAGCAGTGAATACGGGACAGATACCGGGGAGCTGCTTTTT.

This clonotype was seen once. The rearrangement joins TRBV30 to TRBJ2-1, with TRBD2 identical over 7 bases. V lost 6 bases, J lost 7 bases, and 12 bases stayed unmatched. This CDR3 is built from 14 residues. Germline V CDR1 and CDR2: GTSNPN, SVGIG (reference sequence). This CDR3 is CACDNGRPGNEQFF. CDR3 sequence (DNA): TGTGCCTGTGATAACGGGAGGCCGGGGAATGAGCAGTTCTTC.

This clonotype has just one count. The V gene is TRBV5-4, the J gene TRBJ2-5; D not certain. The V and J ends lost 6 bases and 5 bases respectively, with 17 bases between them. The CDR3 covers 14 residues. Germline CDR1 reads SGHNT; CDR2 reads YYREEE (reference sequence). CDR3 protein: CASKLDLPRETQYF. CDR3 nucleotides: TGTGCCAGCAAGCTGGACCTCCCACGGGAGACCCAGTACTTC.

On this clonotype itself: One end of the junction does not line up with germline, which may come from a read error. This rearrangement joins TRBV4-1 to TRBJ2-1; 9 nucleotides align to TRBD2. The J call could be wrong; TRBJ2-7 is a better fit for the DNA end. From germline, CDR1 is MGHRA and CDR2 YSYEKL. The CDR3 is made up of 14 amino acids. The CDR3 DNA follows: TGCGCTAGCAGCCAGGCGGGAGGGTACTATGAGCAGTACTTC. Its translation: CASSQAGGYYEQYF.

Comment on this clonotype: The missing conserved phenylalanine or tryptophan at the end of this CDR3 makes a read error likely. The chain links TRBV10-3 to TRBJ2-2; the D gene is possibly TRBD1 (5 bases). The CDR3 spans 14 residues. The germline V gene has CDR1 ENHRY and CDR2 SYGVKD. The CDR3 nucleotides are TGTGCCATCAGGTTTGCAGGGAACACCGGTGAGCTGTTTTAT. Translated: CAIRFAGNTGELFY.

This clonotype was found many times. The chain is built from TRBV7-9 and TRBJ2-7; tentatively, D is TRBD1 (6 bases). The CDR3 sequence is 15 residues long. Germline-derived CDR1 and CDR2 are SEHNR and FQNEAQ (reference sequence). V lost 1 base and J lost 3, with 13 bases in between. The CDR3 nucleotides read TGTGCCAGCAGCTTAGGGGGCAGACAGGACTACGAGCAGTACTTC. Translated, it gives CASSLGGRQDYEQYF.

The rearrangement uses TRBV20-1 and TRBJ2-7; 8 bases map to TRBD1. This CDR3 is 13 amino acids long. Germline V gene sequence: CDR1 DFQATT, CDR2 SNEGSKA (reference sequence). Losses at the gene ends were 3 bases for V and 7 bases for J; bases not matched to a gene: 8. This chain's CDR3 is CSARGQGASEQYF. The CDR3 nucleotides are TGCAGTGCTAGGGGCCAGGGGGCAAGTGAGCAGTACTTC.

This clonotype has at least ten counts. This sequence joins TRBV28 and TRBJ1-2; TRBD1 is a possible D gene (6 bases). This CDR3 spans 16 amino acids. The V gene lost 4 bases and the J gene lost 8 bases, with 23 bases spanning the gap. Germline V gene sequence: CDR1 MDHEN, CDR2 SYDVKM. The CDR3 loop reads CASSSWTSQGRNGYTF. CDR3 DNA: TGTGCCAGCAGTTCGTGGACCTCACAGGGAAGAAACGGCTACACCTTC.

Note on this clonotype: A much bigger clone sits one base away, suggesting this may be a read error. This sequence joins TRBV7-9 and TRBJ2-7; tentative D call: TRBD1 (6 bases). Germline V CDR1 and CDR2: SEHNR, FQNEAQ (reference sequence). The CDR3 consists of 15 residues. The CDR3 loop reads CTSSLGMGASYEQYF. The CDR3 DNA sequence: TGTACCAGCAGCTTAGGGATGGGGGCGTCCTACGAGCAGTACTTC.

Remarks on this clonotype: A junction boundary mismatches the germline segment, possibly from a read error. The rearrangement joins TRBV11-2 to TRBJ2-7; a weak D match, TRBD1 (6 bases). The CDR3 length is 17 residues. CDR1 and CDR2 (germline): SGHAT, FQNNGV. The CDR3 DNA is TGTGCCAGCGGTTTAGACTTCGGGACACCCAGCTCCTATGAGCAGTACTTC. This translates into CASGLDFGTPSSYEQYF.

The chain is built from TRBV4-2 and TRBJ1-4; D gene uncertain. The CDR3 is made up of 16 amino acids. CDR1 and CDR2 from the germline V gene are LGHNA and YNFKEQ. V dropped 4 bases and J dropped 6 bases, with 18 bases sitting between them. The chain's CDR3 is CASSLYKGANDEKLFF. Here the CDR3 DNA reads TGTGCCAGCAGCCTATATAAGGGAGCGAATGATGAAAAACTGTTTTTT.

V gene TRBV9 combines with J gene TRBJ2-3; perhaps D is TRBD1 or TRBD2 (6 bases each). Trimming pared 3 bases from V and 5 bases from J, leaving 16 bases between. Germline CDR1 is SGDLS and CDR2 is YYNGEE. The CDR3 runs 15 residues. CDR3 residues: CASSELGGGGDTQYF. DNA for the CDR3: TGTGCCAGCAGCGAACTAGGAGGGGGTGGAGATACGCAGTATTTT.

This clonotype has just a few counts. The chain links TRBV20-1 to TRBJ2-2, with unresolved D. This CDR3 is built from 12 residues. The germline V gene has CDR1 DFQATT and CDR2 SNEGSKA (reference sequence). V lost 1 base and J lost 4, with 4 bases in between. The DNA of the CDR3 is TGCAGTGCTAGAGTACCCACCGGGGAGCTGTTTTTT. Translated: CSARVPTGELFF.

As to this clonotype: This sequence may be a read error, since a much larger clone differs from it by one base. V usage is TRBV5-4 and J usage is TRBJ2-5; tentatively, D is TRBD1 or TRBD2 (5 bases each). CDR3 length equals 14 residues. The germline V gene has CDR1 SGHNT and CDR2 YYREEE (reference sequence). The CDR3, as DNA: TGTGCCAGCAGCCGGGGACGGCGGTTAGAGGCCCAGTACTTC. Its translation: CASSRGRRLEAQYF.